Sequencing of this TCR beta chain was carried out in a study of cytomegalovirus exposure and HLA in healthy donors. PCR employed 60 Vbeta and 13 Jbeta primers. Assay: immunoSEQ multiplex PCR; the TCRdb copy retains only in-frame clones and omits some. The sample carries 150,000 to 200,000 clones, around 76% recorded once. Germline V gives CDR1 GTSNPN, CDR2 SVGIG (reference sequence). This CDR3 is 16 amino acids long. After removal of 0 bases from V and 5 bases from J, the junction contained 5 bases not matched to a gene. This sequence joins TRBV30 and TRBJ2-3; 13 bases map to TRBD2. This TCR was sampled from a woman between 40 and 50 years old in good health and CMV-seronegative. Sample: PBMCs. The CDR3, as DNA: TGTGCCTGGAGTGTGGGACTAGCGGGACGGGGAGATACGCAGTATTTT. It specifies CAWSVGLAGRGDTQYF. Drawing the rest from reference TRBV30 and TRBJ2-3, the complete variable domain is SQTIHQWPATLVQPVGSPLSLECTVEGTSNPNLYWYRQAAGRGLQLLFYSVGIGQISSEVPQNLSASRPQDRQFILSSKKLLLSDSGFYLCAWSVGLAGRGDTQYFGPGTRLTVL.